This section outlines one T cell receptor (beta chain) sequence together with its context. An end of the junction does not agree with germline; a read error may underlie this. Repertoires were generated with immunoSEQ multiplex PCR, while TCRdb's copy carries only in-frame clones and drops some. This sample has 49,000 or so clones, with roughly 89% found just once. This record comes from a study of OX40 agonist ivuxolimab in advanced cancers. Overall study: Recorded diagnoses for dose-escalation patients were hepatocellular carcinoma, melanoma, renal cell or head and neck cancer. Those enrolled were 82.7% male, with a mean age of about 60 years and ages from 23 to 79. Partial responses were achieved by three patients, of whom one had hepatocellular carcinoma and two had cutaneous melanoma.

This TCR came from an adult with an advanced solid tumor such as melanoma, head and neck, liver or kidney cancer. The input for sequencing was CD4+ or CD8+ T cells sorted from blood, taken in a trial of the OX40 agonist ivuxolimab.

The CDR3 DNA reads TGTGCTAGCAGCTTTGGACCCCAATCGGGAGGGGAGCTGTTTTTT. Its protein product is CASSFGPQSGGELFF. The chain couples TRBV7-7 to TRBJ2-2, with D tentatively TRBD2 (5 bases). The CDR3 covers 15 residues. In germline, CDR1 is SSHAT, CDR2 FNYEAQ (reference sequence).